This paragraph covers one T cell receptor beta chain sequence. V trimming: 6 bases; J trimming: 3 bases; junction bases outside the gene matches: 11. Germline V gene lookup returns CDR1 SNHLY and CDR2 FYNNEI. The CDR3 covers 17 residues. Authors' data handling: With immunoSEQ giving junction-only sequences and no quality scores, filtering differed. Produced via immunoSEQ multiplex PCR; TCRdb's table is partial and in-frame only. For V, J and clone size, that table is used; D and trimming come from the DNA. The sample lists hundreds of thousands of clones, about 91% occurring once. The data stem from a study of shared clonotypes between healthy human individuals. Terminally differentiated effector memory CD45RA+ cells were excluded by CCR7 positive selection of CD45RO-negative cells.

Specimen: naive CD8+ T cells sorted from blood. The clonotype was recovered from a man aged 30 to 45 in good health. The V call is TRBV2, the J call TRBJ2-7; 13 bases line up with TRBD2. The CDR3 nucleotides read TGTGCCAGCAGCGAACCGGAGGGACTAGCGGGGAGCTACGAGCAGTACTTC. This gives the protein CASSEPEGLAGSYEQYF.